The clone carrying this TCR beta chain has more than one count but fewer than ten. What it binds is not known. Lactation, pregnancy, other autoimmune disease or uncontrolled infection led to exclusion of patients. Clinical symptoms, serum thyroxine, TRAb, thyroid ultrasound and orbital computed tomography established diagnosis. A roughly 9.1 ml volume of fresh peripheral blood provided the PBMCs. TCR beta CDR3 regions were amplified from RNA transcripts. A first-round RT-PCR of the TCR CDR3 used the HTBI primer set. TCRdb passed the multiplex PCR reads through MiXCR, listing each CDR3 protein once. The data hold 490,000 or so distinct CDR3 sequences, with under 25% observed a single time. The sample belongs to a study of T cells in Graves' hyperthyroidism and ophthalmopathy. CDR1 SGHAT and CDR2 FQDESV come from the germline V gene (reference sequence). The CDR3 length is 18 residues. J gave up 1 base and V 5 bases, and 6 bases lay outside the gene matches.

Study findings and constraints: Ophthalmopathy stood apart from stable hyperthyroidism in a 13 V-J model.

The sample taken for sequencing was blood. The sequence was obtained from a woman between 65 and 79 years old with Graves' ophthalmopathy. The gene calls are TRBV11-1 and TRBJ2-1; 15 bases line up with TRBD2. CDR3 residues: CASSPWTSGRGSYNEQFF. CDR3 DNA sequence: TGTGCCAGCAGCCCCTGGACTAGCGGGAGGGGGTCCTACAATGAGCAGTTCTTC.